These T cell receptor beta chains were read from a single sample in a study of neurological immune-mediated disorders. Each CDR3 protein gets one entry after TCRdb re-called the 5' RACE reads with MiXCR. The sample holds 40,000 to 45,000 distinct CDR3 sequences; roughly 6.3% are singletons and the top ten take around 0.6%. Specimen: CD4+ T cells from blood. These receptors were obtained from a woman aged 40 to 49 in good health. The CDR3 runs from the conserved cysteine through the conserved F or W. The D gene is left open where the match is weak. Not all rows give a size; the values are once, few, many and, for expanded clones, a class.

>TRBJ1-6|many|TRBD1|TRBV7-6
CASSPRTGNSPLHF
TGTGCCAGCAGCCCACGGACAGGGAATTCACCCCTCCACTTT
>TRBJ1-6|once|NA|TRBV9
CASSVAGLSNSPLHF
TGTGCCAGCAGCGTAGCAGGGCTGAGTAATTCACCCCTCCACTTT
>TRBJ2-1|many|NA|TRBV5-5
CASSPIHQTSSYNEQFF
TGTGCCAGCAGCCCAATCCACCAGACGAGCTCCTACAATGAGCAGTTCTTC
>TRBJ2-7|many|NA|TRBV28
CASSLYAYEQYF
TGTGCCAGCAGTCTGTACGCCTACGAGCAGTACTTC
>TRBJ2-4|many|NA|TRBV7-2
CASSQMEWGTKNIQYF
TGTGCCAGCAGCCAAATGGAGTGGGGGACCAAAAACATTCAGTACTTC
>TRBJ2-5|many|NA|TRBV5-5
CASSLANRERETQYF
TGTGCCAGCAGCTTGGCCAACAGGGAACGGGAGACCCAGTACTTC
>TRBJ1-2|many|NA|TRBV28
CASSFLIQSNYGYTF
TGTGCCAGCAGTTTTCTCATACAGTCCAACTATGGCTACACCTTC
>TRBJ2-5|many|NA|TRBV2
CASSTGPPEKTQYF
TGTGCCAGCAGCACCGGACCCCCCGAAAAGACCCAGTACTTC
>TRBJ2-6|many|NA|TRBV12-3/TRBV12-4
CASSLYNSRVLTF
TGTGCCAGCAGTTTGTATAATAGCCGGGTCCTGACTTTC
>TRBJ2-7|NA|NA|TRBV5-4
CASSKDVYEQYF
TGTGCCAGCAGCAAGGACGTCTACGAGCAGTACTTC
>TRBJ1-5|many|NA|TRBV6-1
CASSWGLNQPQHF
TGTGCCAGCAGTTGGGGACTCAATCAGCCCCAGCATTTT
>TRBJ2-7|many|NA|TRBV10-2
CASSESSGPAYERYF
TGCGCCAGCAGTGAGTCGAGTGGGCCAGCCTACGAGCGGTACTTC
>TRBJ1-2|many|TRBD1|TRBV20-1
CSARDQGRGTYGYTF
TGCAGTGCTAGAGATCAGGGCAGGGGGACATATGGCTACACCTTC
>TRBJ2-5|many|NA|TRBV4-1
CASSRGRAVNQETQYF
TGCGCCAGCAGCAGAGGTCGGGCCGTTAATCAAGAGACCCAGTACTTC
>TRBJ2-5|few|NA|TRBV18
CASSPQREETQYF
TGTGCCAGCTCACCACAAAGGGAAGAGACCCAGTACTTC
>TRBJ2-7|many|NA|TRBV29-1
CSVLGGLGVDEQYF
TGCAGCGTCCTGGGGGGGCTAGGAGTCGACGAGCAGTACTTC
>TRBJ1-2|many|NA|TRBV20-1
CSARVLVGGQINYGYTF
TGCAGTGCTAGAGTCTTAGTGGGGGGCCAGATAAACTATGGCTACACCTTC
>TRBJ1-2|many|NA|TRBV11-2
CASSQTWNPYGYTF
TGTGCCAGCAGCCAGACATGGAACCCTTATGGCTACACCTTC
>TRBJ2-2|many|NA|TRBV12-3/TRBV12-4
CASSPTGPDVRTGELFF
TGTGCCAGCAGCCCGACAGGCCCAGACGTGAGAACCGGGGAGCTGTTTTTT
>TRBJ2-2|many|NA|TRBV5-1
CASSLPGTKNTGELFF
TGCGCCAGCAGCTTGCCCGGGACGAAAAACACCGGGGAGCTGTTTTTT
>TRBJ2-5|many|TRBD2|TRBV6-5
CASSYQIPTSGSQETQYF
TGTGCCAGCAGTTACCAGATCCCGACTAGCGGGAGCCAAGAGACCCAGTACTTC
>TRBJ2-7|many|NA|TRBV29-1
CSVGERRGYEQYF
TGCAGCGTGGGGGAGCGGAGGGGCTACGAGCAGTACTTC
>TRBJ2-3|many|TRBD2|TRBV5-1
CASSLGTSGSGADTQYF
TGCGCCAGCAGCTTGGGGACAAGCGGGAGTGGTGCAGATACGCAGTATTTT
>TRBJ2-7|many|TRBD2|TRBV20-1
CSARDFAGLAAYEQYF
TGCAGTGCTAGAGATTTTGCGGGACTAGCGGCTTACGAGCAGTACTTC
>TRBJ2-5|many|TRBD2|TRBV24-1
CATSDARLADQETQYF
TGTGCCACCAGTGACGCGAGGCTAGCGGACCAAGAGACCCAGTACTTC
>TRBJ1-2|NA|NA|TRBV5-1
CASFNYRDGNYGYTF
TGCGCCAGCTTTAACTACCGGGACGGCAACTATGGCTACACCTTC
>TRBJ2-3|many|NA|TRBV7-3
CVSSPSTDTQYF
TGTGTCAGCAGCCCTTCAACAGATACGCAGTATTTT
>TRBJ2-1|many|NA|TRBV5-4
CASTPRSEGEQFF
TGTGCCAGCACCCCCAGGTCCGAGGGTGAGCAGTTCTTC
>TRBJ2-7|many|NA|TRBV20-1
CSAKVGPITEQYF
TGCAGTGCTAAGGTGGGCCCAATTACGGAGCAGTACTTC
>TRBJ1-2|NA|NA|TRBV3-1
CASSQGVSSKNYGYTF
TGTGCCAGCAGCCAAGGCGTAAGCTCGAAGAACTATGGCTACACCTTC
>TRBJ1-1|many|NA|TRBV5-1
CASSRWTADNTEAFF
TGCGCCAGCAGCCGGTGGACAGCCGACAACACTGAAGCTTTCTTT
>TRBJ1-2|many|NA|TRBV9
CASSVVSTRDNNYGYTF
TGTGCCAGCAGCGTAGTTTCGACCCGGGACAATAACTATGGCTACACCTTC
>TRBJ1-1|many|NA|TRBV2
CASSELLGMSTEAFF
TGTGCCAGCAGTGAGTTGTTGGGGATGAGCACTGAAGCTTTCTTT
>TRBJ2-1|NA|NA|TRBV29-1
CSVVLAGYNEQFF
TGCAGCGTTGTCTTGGCAGGGTACAATGAGCAGTTCTTC
>TRBJ1-2|many|NA|TRBV12-3/TRBV12-4
CASSLRAGGGYTF
TGTGCCAGCTCCTTGCGCGCCGGGGGTGGGTACACCTTC
>TRBJ2-5|many|NA|TRBV28
CASSPSSGPPIGTQYF
TGTGCCAGCAGTCCGTCCTCAGGGCCCCCTATCGGAACCCAGTACTTC
>TRBJ2-5|many|NA|TRBV7-7
CASSDVGQETQYF
TGTGCCAGCTCGGACGTCGGACAAGAGACCCAGTACTTC
>TRBJ2-1|many|TRBD2|TRBV29-1
CSVASRTSGEQFF
TGCAGCGTTGCGTCCCGGACTAGCGGCGAGCAGTTCTTC
>TRBJ2-3|many|TRBD2|TRBV7-3
CASSLSQGGRTQYF
TGTGCCAGCAGCTTAAGTCAGGGAGGGCGTACGCAGTATTTT
>TRBJ2-5|many|NA|TRBV29-1
CSVSPGTFQETQYF
TGCAGCGTTTCACCCGGGACCTTCCAAGAGACCCAGTACTTC
>TRBJ1-1|many|NA|TRBV10-3
CAISESLGGSTEAFF
TGTGCCATCAGTGAGTCCTTGGGGGGATCCACTGAAGCTTTCTTT
>TRBJ1-1|many|NA|TRBV5-6
CASSPRAGREAFF
TGTGCCAGCAGCCCGAGGGCTGGCAGGGAGGCTTTCTTT
>TRBJ2-1|many|TRBD1|TRBV20-1
CSARETGTGGYNEQFF
TGCAGTGCTAGAGAGACCGGGACAGGGGGTTACAATGAGCAGTTCTTC
>TRBJ1-5|many|TRBD1|TRBV20-1
CSATPGTGKSNQPQHF
TGCAGTGCCACACCCGGGACAGGGAAGAGCAATCAGCCCCAGCATTTT
>TRBJ2-2|many|NA|TRBV27
CAAGRTTATGELFF
TGTGCCGCAGGGCGGACAACCGCCACCGGGGAGCTGTTTTTT
>TRBJ2-7|many|NA|TRBV12-3/TRBV12-4
CASSLRQGSYEQYF
TGTGCCAGCAGTTTGCGCCAGGGCTCCTACGAGCAGTACTTC
>TRBJ1-2|many|TRBD1|TRBV5-5
CASRDRFYGYTF
TGTGCCAGCAGGGACAGGTTCTATGGCTACACCTTC
>TRBJ2-7|NA|NA|TRBV29-1
CSVDGVKPYEQYF
TGCAGCGTTGATGGGGTAAAGCCCTACGAGCAGTACTTC
>TRBJ1-1|many|NA|TRBV18
CASSPQGNTEAFF
TGTGCCAGCTCACCACAGGGGAACACTGAAGCTTTCTTT
>TRBJ2-7|many|NA|TRBV10-3
CAISVGRGVDEQYF
TGTGCCATCAGTGTGGGCAGGGGAGTCGATGAGCAGTACTTC
>TRBJ1-1|few|NA|TRBV5-1
CASTQWTDNTEAFF
TGCGCCAGCACCCAGTGGACAGATAACACTGAAGCTTTCTTT
>TRBJ2-2|NA|TRBD1|TRBV10-1
CASSEISGQIYTGELFF
TGCGCCAGCAGTGAGATTTCGGGACAGATCTACACCGGGGAGCTGTTTTTT
>TRBJ2-1|many|NA|TRBV5-1
CASSLGRPLDEQFF
TGCGCCAGCAGCTTGGGGCGTCCACTGGATGAGCAGTTCTTC
>TRBJ2-1|many|TRBD1|TRBV5-1
CASRQGDSYNEQFF
TGCGCCAGCAGACAGGGGGATTCCTACAATGAGCAGTTCTTC
>TRBJ2-5|many|TRBD2|TRBV7-2
CASRSGGTAQYF
TGTGCCAGCAGATCGGGGGGAACGGCCCAGTACTTC
>TRBJ2-1|many|TRBD2|TRBV5-1
CASSPIVAGGSYNEQFF
TGCGCCAGCAGCCCTATCGTAGCGGGAGGCTCCTACAATGAGCAGTTCTTC
>TRBJ2-3|many|TRBD1|TRBV6-5
CASSQGRTGTVGDTQYF
TGTGCCAGCAGCCAAGGCCGGACCGGGACAGTCGGAGATACGCAGTATTTT
>TRBJ2-3|many|TRBD2|TRBV15
CATSSGGGGDTQYF
TGTGCCACCAGCTCTGGGGGGGGAGGCGATACGCAGTATTTT
>TRBJ2-5|many|NA|TRBV5-1
CASSSKETQYF
TGCGCCAGCAGCTCTAAAGAGACCCAGTACTTC
>TRBJ2-1|medium-sized|TRBD2|TRBV5-1
CASSLGTSGSSEQFF
TGCGCCAGCAGCTTGGGGACTAGCGGGAGTAGTGAGCAGTTCTTC